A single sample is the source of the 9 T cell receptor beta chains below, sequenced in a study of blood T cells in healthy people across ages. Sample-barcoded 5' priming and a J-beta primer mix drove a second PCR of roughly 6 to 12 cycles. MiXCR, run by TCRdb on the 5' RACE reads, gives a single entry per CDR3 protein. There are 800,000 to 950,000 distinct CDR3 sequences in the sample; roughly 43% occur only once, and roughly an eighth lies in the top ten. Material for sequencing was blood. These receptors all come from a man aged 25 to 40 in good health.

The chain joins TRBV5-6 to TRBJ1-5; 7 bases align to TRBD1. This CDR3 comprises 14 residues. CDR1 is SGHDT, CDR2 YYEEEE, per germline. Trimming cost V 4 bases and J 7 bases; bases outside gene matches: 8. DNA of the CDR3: TGTGCCAGCAGCGCGACAGGGTCAGCACAGCCCCAGCATTTT. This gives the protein CASSATGSAQPQHF.

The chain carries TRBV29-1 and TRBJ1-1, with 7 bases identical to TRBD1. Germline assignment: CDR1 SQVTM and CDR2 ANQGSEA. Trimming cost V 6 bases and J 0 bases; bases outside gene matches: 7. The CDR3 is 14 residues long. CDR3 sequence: CSVERGTVNTEAFF. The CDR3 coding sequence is TGCAGCGTGGAGAGAGGGACAGTGAACACTGAAGCTTTCTTT.

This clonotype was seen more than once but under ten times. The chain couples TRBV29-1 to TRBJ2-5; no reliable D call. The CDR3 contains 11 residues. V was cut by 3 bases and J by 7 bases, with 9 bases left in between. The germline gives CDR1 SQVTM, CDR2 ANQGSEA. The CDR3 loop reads CSVESLGTQYF. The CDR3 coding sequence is TGCAGCGTTGAGTCCCTTGGGACCCAGTACTTC.

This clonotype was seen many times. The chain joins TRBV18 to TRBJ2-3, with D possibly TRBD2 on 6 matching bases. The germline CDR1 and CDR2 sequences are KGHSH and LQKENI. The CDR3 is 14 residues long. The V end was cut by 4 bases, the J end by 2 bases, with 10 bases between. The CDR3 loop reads CASSRGLPTDTQYF. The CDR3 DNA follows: TGTGCCAGCTCACGGGGACTTCCCACAGATACGCAGTATTTT.

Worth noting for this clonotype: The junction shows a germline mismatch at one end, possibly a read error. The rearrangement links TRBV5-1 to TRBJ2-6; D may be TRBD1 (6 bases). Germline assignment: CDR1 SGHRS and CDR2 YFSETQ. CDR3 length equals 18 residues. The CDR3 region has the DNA TGCGCCAGCAGCTTCGACAGGATTGGGGCAGCTGGGGCCAACGCCCTGACTTTC. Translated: CASSFDRIGAAGANALTF.

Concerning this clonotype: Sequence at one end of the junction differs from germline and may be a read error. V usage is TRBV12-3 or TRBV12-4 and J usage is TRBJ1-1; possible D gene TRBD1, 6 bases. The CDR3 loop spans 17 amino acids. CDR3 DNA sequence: TGTGCCGGCAGTTCCCGGGGGGCTATTAGTATGAACACTGAAGCTTTCTTT. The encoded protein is CAGSSRGAISMNTEAFF.

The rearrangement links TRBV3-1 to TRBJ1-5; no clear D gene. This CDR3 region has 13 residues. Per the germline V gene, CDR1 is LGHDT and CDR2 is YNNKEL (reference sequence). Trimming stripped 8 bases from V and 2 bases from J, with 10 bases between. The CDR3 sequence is CASGQWGNQPQHF. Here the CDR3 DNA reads TGTGCCAGCGGTCAATGGGGCAATCAGCCCCAGCATTTT.

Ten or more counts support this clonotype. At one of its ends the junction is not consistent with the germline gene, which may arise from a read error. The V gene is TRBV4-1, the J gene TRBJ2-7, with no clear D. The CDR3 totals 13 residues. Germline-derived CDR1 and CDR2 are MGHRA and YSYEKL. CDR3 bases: TGTGCCAGCAGCCAAGCCCGCGGATACGAGCAGTACTTC. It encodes CASSQARGYEQYF.

This chain's CDR3 is CASSQEVGRGPAASSQYF. The CDR3 DNA reads TGCGCCAGCAGCCAAGAAGTAGGCCGAGGGCCGGCAGCAAGTTCGCAGTACTTC. The V gene is TRBV4-1, the J gene TRBJ2-5; possible D gene TRBD2, 5 bases. Germline CDR1 reads MGHRA; CDR2 reads YSYEKL. CDR3 length equals 18 residues. The V and J ends lost 0 bases and 11 bases respectively, with 28 bases between them.